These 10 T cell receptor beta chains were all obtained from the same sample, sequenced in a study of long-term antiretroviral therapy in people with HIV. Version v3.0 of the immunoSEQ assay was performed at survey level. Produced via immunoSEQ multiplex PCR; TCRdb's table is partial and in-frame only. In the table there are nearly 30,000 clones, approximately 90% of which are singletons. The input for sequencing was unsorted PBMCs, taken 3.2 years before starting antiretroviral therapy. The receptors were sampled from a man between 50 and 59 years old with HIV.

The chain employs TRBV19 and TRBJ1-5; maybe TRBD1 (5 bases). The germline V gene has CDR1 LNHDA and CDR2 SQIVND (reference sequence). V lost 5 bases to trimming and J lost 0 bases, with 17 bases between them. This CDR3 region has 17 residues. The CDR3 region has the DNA TGTGCCAGTAGTCTCACCCGGGGACGGTATAGCAATCAGCCCCAGCATTTT. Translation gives CASSLTRGRYSNQPQHF.

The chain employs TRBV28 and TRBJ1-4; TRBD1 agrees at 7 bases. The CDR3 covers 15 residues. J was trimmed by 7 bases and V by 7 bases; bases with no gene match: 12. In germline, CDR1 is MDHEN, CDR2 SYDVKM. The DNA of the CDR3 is TGTGCCAGCAAAGGCGGAGGGGGCGATGGTGAAAAACTGTTTTTT. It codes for CASKGGGGDGEKLFF. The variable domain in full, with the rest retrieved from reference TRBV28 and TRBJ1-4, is DVKVTQSSRYLVKRTGEKVFLECVQDMDHENMFWYRQDPGLGLRLIYFSYDVKMKEKGDIPEGYSVSREKKERFSLILESASTNQTSMYLCASKGGGGDGEKLFFGSGTQLSVL.

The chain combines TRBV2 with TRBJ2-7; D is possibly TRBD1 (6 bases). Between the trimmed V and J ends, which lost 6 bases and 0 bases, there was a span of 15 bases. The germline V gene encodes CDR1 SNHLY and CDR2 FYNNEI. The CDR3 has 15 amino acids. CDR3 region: CASSQQGYSSYEQYF. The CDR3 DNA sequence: TGTGCCAGCAGCCAACAGGGTTACAGCTCCTACGAGCAGTACTTC.

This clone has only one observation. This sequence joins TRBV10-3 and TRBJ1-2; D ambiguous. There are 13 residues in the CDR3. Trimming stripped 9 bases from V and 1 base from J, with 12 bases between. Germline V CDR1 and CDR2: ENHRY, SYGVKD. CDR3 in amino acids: CAIGAGINYGYTF. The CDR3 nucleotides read TGTGCCATAGGAGCCGGGATTAACTATGGCTACACCTTC.

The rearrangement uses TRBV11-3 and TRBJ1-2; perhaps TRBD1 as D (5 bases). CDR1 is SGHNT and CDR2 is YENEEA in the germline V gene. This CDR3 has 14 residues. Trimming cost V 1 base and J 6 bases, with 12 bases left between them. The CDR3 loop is CASSLGTNRDGYTF. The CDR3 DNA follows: TGTGCCAGCAGCTTAGGGACAAATCGGGATGGCTACACCTTC.

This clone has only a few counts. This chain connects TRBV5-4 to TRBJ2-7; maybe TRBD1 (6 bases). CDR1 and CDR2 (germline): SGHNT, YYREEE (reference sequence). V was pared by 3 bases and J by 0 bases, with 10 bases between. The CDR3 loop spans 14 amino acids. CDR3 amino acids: CASSYEDSSYEQYF. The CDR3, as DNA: TGTGCCAGCAGCTACGAGGACAGCTCCTACGAGCAGTACTTC.

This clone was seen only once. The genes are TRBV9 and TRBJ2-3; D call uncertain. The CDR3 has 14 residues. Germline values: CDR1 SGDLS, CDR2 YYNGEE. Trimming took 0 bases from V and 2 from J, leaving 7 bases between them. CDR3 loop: CASSVAYSTDTQYF. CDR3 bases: TGTGCCAGCAGCGTAGCTTATTCCACAGATACGCAGTATTTT. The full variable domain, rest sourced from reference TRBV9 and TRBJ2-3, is DSGVTQTPKHLITATGQRVTLRCSPRSGDLSVYWYQQSLDQGLQFLIQYYNGEERAKGNILERFSAQQFPDLHSELNLSSLELGDSALYFCASSVAYSTDTQYFGPGTRLTVL.

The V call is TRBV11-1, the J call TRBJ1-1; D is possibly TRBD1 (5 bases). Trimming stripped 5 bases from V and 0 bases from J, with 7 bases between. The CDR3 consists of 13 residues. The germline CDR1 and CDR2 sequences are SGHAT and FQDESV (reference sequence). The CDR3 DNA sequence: TGTGCCAGCAGCGACAGTCTGAACACTGAAGCTTTCTTT. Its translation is CASSDSLNTEAFF.

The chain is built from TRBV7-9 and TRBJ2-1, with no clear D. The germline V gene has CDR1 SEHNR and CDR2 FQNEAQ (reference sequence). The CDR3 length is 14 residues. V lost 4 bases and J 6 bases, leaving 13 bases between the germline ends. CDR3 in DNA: TGTGCCAGCAGCTCAACTACCGCCAGCAATGAGCAGTTCTTC. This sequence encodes CASSSTTASNEQFF.

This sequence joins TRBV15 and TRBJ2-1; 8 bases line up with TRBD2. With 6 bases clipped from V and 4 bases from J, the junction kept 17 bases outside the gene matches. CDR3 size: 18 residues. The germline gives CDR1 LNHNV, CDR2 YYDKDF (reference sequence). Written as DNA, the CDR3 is TGTGCCACCAGAGGCCCCTTTAGACTAGCGATCACTTACAATGAGCAGTTCTTC. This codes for CATRGPFRLAITYNEQFF.